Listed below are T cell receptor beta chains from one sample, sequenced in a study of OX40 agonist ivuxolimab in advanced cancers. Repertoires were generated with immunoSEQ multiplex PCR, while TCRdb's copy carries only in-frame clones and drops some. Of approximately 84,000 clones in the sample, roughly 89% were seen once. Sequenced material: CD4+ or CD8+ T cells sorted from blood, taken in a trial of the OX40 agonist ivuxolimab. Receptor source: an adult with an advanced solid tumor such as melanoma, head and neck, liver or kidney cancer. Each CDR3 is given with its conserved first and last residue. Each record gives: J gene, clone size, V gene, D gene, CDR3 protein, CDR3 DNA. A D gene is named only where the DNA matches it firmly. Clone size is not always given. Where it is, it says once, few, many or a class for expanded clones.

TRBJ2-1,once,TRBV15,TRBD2,CATSGGLAGGSYNEQFF,TGTGCCACCAGCGGGGGACTAGCGGGAGGCTCCTACAATGAGCAGTTCTTC
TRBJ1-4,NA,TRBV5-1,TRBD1,CATTGGCEKLFF,TGCGCCACGACAGGGGGCTGTGAAAAACTGTTTTTT
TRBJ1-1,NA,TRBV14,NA,CASSQIRGTTEAFF,TGTGCCAGCAGCCAAATTCGAGGGACCACTGAAGCTTTCTTT
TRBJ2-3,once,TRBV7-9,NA,CASSLDTSTDTQYF,TGTGCCAGCAGCCTGGACACGAGCACAGATACGCAGTATTTT
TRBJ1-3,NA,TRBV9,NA,CASSASTSSGNTIYF,TGTGCCAGCAGCGCCTCGACATCCTCTGGAAACACCATATATTTT
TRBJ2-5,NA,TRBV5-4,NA,CASRPQGVETQYF,TGTGCCAGCAGACCGCAGGGAGTCGAGACCCAGTACTTC
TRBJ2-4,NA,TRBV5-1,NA,CASSLAEGQIGIQYF,TGCGCCAGCAGCTTGGCGGAGGGCCAGATTGGGATTCAGTACTTC
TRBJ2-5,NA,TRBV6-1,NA,CASSEGIGYYQETQYF,TGTGCCAGCAGTGAAGGCATAGGATACTACCAAGAGACCCAGTACTTC
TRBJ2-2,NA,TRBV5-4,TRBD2,CASSLAGLAGAGELFF,TGTGCCAGCAGCCTGGCTGGACTAGCGGGAGCCGGGGAGCTGTTTTTT
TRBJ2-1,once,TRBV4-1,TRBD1,CASRGTVGSFWEQFF,TGCGCCAGCAGGGGGACAGTCGGATCATTCTGGGAGCAGTTCTTC
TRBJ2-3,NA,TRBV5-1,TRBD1,CASSSNNRGYYSTDTQYF,TGCGCCAGCAGCTCCAATAACAGGGGGTACTATAGCACAGATACGCAGTATTTT
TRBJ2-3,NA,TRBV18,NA,CASSPSDTQYF,TGTGCCAGCTCACCATCAGATACGCAGTATTTT
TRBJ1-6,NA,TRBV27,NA,CASSLFADSSYNSPLHF,TGTGCCAGCAGTTTATTCGCGGACAGCTCCTATAATTCACCCCTCCACTTT
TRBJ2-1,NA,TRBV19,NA,CASSPDQSSYNEQFF,TGTGCCAGTAGTCCCGACCAAAGCTCCTACAATGAGCAGTTCTTC
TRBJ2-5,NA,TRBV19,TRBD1,CASSTDRGPQETQYF,TGTGCCAGTAGTACGGACAGGGGGCCTCAAGAGACCCAGTACTTC
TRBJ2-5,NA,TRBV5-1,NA,CASSLPSQETQYF,TGCGCCAGCAGCTTACCATCCCAAGAGACCCAGTACTTC
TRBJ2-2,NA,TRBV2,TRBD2,CASSEALGLAGVAGELFF,TGTGCCAGCAGTGAAGCGCTTGGGCTAGCGGGGGTCGCCGGGGAGCTGTTTTTT
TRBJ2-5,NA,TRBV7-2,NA,CASSPPGRLQETQYF,TGTGCCAGCAGCCCCCCCGGAAGGCTCCAAGAGACCCAGTACTTC
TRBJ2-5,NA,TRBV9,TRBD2,CASSVGSLAGGSQETQYF,TGTGCCAGCAGCGTAGGGTCACTAGCGGGAGGGTCGCAAGAGACCCAGTACTTC
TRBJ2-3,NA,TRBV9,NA,CASSVALGVGTDTQYF,TGTGCCAGCAGCGTAGCTCTGGGGGTAGGGACAGATACGCAGTATTTT
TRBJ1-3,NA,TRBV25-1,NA,CASSEYEFSGNTIYF,TGTGCCAGCAGTGAATATGAGTTCTCTGGAAACACCATATATTTT
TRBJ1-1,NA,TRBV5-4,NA,CASELPPTGSAFF,TGTGCCAGCGAACTCCCCCCCACAGGGTCAGCTTTCTTT
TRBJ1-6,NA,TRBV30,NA,CACTAERMNSPLHF,TGTGCCTGTACCGCTGAACGGATGAATTCACCCCTCCACTTT
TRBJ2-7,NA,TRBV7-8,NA,CASSLESRAGQTAYEQYF,TGTGCCAGCAGCTTAGAGTCTAGGGCAGGCCAGACGGCCTACGAGCAGTACTTC
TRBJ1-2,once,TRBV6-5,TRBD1,CASSYSGGRAVSGYTF,TGTGCCAGCAGTTACTCAGGGGGCAGGGCGGTGTCTGGCTACACCTTC
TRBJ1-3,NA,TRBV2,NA,CASSDSSKGNTIYF,TGTGCCAGCAGTGACAGCTCGAAAGGAAACACCATATATTTT
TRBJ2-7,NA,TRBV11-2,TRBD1,CASSSLRFTGGLSYEQYF,TGTGCCAGCAGCTCCCTTCGGTTCACAGGGGGCCTTTCCTACGAGCAGTACTTC
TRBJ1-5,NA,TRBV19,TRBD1,CASRDRGYQPQHF,TGTGCCAGTAGGGACAGGGGATACCAGCCCCAGCATTTT
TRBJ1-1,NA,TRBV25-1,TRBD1,CASSDPGQMNTEAFF,TGTGCCAGCAGTGATCCGGGACAGATGAACACTGAAGCTTTCTTT
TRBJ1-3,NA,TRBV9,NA,CASSVAEGRASGNTIYF,TGTGCCAGCAGCGTAGCTGAAGGCCGAGCCTCTGGAAACACCATATATTTT
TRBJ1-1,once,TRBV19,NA,CASTASGGRGEAFF,TGTGCCAGTACGGCCAGTGGAGGGCGCGGTGAAGCTTTCTTT
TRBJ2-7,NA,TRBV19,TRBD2,CASSISPTGGTYEQYF,TGTGCCAGTAGTATTTCCCCCACCGGGGGGACCTACGAGCAGTACTTC
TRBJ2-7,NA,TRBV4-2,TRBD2,CASSQDWTGGVYEQYF,TGTGCCAGCAGCCAAGATTGGACGGGAGGCGTCTACGAGCAGTACTTC
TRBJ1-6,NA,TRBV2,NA,CASSEELLGSYNSPLHF,TGTGCCAGCAGTGAAGAGCTGCTGGGCTCCTATAATTCACCCCTCCACTTT
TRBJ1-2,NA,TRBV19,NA,CASSPQGPNYGYTF,TGTGCCAGTAGTCCTCAGGGGCCTAACTATGGCTACACCTTC
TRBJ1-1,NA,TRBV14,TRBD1,CASSQERTGNTEAFF,TGTGCCAGCAGCCAAGAAAGGACAGGCAACACTGAAGCTTTCTTT
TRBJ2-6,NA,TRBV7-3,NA,CASSLRGTGANVLTF,TGTGCCAGCAGCTTAAGGGGGACCGGGGCCAACGTCCTGACTTTC
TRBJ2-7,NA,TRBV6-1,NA,CASSPAGTQPYEQYF,TGTGCCAGCAGCCCCGCCGGGACTCAGCCCTACGAGCAGTACTTC
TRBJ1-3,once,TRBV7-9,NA,CASSLTEGPHTIYF,TGTGCCAGCAGCTTGACAGAAGGACCTCACACCATATATTTT
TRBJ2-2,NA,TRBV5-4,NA,CASSPWGAGELFF,TGTGCCAGCAGCCCCTGGGGCGCCGGGGAGCTGTTTTTT
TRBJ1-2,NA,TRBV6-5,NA,CASSYRGGYTF,TGTGCCAGCAGTTACCGAGGTGGCTACACCTTC
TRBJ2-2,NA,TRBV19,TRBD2,CASTGLAVSGELFF,TGTGCCAGTACAGGACTAGCCGTATCCGGGGAGCTGTTTTTT
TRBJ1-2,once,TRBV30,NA,CAWSPGAGRYGYTF,TGTGCCTGGAGCCCGGGGGCAGGGAGATATGGCTACACCTTC
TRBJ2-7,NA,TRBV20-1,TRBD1,CSARTGTGLYF,TGCAGTGCTAGGACCGGGACAGGTCTGTACTTC
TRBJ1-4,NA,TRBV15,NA,CATSSGTYEKLFF,TGTGCCACCTCCTCCGGGACTTATGAAAAACTGTTTTTT
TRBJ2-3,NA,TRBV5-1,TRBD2,CASSLAASGTDTQYF,TGCGCCAGCAGCTTGGCCGCTAGCGGGACAGATACGCAGTATTTT
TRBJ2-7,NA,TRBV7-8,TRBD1,CASSPQGVLSYEQYF,TGTGCCAGCAGCCCGCAGGGGGTCCTTTCCTACGAGCAGTACTTC